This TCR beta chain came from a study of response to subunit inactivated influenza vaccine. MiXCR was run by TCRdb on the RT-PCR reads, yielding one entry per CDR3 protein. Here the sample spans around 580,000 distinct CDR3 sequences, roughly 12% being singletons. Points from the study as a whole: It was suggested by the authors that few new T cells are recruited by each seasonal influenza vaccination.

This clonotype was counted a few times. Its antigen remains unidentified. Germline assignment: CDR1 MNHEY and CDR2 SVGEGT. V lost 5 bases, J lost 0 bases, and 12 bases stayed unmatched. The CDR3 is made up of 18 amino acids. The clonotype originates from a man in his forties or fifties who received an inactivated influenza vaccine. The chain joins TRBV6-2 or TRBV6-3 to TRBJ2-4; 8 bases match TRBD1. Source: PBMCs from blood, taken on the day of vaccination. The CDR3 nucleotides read TGTGCCAGCAGTCCCCGACCGGGACAGGAATTAGCCAAAAACATTCAGTACTTC. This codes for CASSPRPGQELAKNIQYF.